Listed below are T cell receptor beta chains from one sample, sequenced in a study of T cells of healthy individuals. TCRdb analysed the 5' RACE reads with MiXCR anew, one entry per CDR3 protein. The sample consists of about 57,000 distinct CDR3 sequences, around 15% of them appearing once. Source of these receptors: a human donor in good health. CDR3s leave out the opening cysteine and the closing phenylalanine or tryptophan. Fields, in order: D gene, V gene, CDR3 length, CDR3 protein. A D gene is named only where the DNA matches it firmly.

D: TRBD1
V: TRBV9
length: 13
CDR3: ASSPQDRAADTQY

D: NA
V: TRBV10-3
length: 12
CDR3: AISRESGANVLT

D: NA
V: TRBV21-1
length: 11
CDR3: ASSKDLGTEAF

D: NA
V: TRBV27
length: 11
CDR3: ASSPTISYEQY

D: NA
V: TRBV30
length: 12
CDR3: AWSMRTTNEKLF

D: NA
V: TRBV4-1
length: 12
CDR3: ASSQDGRRETQY

D: NA
V: TRBV12-3/TRBV12-4
length: 14
CDR3: ASSLGETRSREKLF

D: TRBD1
V: TRBV2
length: 10
CDR3: ASRLGGIGYT

D: NA
V: TRBV7-8
length: 17
CDR3: ASSTPAGFQRRRTNEQY

D: NA
V: TRBV7-9
length: 13
CDR3: PNLTGRVGNQPQH

D: TRBD1
V: TRBV30
length: 14
CDR3: AWNQVQGAHYGELF

D: NA
V: TRBV7-9
length: 17
CDR3: ASSPTAWAVERGNEKLF

D: TRBD1
V: TRBV12-3/TRBV12-4
length: 12
CDR3: ASRLQGAWTEAF

D: NA
V: TRBV4-1
length: 15
CDR3: ASSNILAVHGNQPQH

D: TRBD2
V: TRBV7-8
length: 13
CDR3: ASSYLRLAPNEQF

D: TRBD2
V: TRBV2
length: 15
CDR3: ASSEVGLAGAFYEQY

D: NA
V: TRBV5-4
length: 10
CDR3: ASTGTNTEAF

D: NA
V: TRBV3-1
length: 12
CDR3: ASSQSTATYEQY

D: NA
V: TRBV6-2/TRBV6-3
length: 8
CDR3: ASGQETQY

D: NA
V: TRBV5-5
length: 14
CDR3: ASSLGVAPNTGELF

D: NA
V: TRBV5-4
length: 13
CDR3: ASSRPGPPSYEQY